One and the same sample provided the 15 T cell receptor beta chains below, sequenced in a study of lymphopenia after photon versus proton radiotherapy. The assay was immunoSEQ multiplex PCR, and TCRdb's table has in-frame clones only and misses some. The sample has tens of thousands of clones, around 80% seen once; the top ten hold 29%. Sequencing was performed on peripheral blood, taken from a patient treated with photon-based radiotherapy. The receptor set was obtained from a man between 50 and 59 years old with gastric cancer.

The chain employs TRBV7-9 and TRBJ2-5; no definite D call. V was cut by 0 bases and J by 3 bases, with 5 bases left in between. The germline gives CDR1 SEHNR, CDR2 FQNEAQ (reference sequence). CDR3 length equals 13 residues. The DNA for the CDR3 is TGTGCCAGCAGCTTAGCGCTCAAAGAGACCCAGTACTTC. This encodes CASSLALKETQYF.

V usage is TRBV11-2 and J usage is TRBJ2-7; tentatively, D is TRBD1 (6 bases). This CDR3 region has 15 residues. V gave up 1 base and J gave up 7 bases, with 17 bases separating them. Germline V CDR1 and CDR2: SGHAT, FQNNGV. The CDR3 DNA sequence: TGTGCCAGCAGCTTAGGGCCCCGGGGCCAGGGGGAGCAGTACTTC. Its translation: CASSLGPRGQGEQYF.

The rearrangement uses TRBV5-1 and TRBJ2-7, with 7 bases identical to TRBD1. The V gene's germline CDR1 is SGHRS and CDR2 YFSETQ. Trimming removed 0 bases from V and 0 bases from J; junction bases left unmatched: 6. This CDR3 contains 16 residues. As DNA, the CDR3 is TGCGCCAGCAGCTTGGCGTTAGGACAGGTCTCCTACGAGCAGTACTTC. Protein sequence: CASSLALGQVSYEQYF.

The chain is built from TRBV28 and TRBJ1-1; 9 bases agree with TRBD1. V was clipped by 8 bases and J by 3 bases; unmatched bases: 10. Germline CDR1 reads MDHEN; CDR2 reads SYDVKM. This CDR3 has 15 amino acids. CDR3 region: CASGRSGTGYTEAFF. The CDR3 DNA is TGTGCCAGCGGACGCTCGGGGACAGGGTACACTGAAGCTTTCTTT.

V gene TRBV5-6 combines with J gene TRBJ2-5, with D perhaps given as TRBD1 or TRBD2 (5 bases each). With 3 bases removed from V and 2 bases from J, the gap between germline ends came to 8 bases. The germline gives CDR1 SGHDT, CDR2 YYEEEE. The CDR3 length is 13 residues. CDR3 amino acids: CASSSGPQETQYF. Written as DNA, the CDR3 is TGTGCCAGCAGCTCGGGACCGCAAGAGACCCAGTACTTC. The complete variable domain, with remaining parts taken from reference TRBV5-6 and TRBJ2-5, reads DAGVTQSPTHLIKTRGQQVTLRCSPKSGHDTVSWYQQALGQGPQFIFQYYEEEERQRGNFPDRFSGHQFPNYSSELNVNALLLGDSALYLCASSSGPQETQYFGPGTRLLVL.

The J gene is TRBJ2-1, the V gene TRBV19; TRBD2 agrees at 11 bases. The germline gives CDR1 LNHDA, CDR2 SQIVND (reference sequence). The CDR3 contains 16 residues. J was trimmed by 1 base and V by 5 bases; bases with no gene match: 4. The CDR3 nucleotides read TGTGCCAGTAGTGCCCGACTAGCGGGATCCTACAATGAGCAGTTCTTC. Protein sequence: CASSARLAGSYNEQFF.

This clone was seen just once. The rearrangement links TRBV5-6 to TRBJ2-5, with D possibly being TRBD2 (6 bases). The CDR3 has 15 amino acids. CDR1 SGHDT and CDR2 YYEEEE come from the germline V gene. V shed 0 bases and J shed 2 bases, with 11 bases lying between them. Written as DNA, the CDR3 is TGTGCCAGCAGCTTGGGGGTTGGGAGGCAAGAGACCCAGTACTTC. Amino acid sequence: CASSLGVGRQETQYF.

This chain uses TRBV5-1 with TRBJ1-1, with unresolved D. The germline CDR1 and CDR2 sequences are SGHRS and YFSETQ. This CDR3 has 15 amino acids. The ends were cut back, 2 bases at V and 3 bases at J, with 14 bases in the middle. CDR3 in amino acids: CASSFEGGIDTEAFF. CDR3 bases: TGCGCCAGCAGCTTCGAAGGAGGTATTGACACTGAAGCTTTCTTT.

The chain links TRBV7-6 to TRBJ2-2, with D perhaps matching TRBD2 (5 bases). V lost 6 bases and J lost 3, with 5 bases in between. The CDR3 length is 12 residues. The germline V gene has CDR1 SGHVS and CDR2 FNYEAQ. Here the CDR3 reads CASRADTGELFF. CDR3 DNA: TGTGCCAGCAGAGCGGACACCGGGGAGCTGTTTTTT.

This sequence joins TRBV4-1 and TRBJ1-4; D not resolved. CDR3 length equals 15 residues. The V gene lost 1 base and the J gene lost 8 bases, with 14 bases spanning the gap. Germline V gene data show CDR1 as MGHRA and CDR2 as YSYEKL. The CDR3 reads CASSQGADLSEKLFF. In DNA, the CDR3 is TGCGCCAGCAGCCAAGGGGCCGATTTATCCGAAAAACTGTTTTTT.

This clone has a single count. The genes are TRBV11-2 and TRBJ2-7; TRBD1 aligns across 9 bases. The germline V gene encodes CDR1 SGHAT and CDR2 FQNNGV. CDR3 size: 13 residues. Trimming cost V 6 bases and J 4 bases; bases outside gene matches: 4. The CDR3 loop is CASRGTGRYEQYF. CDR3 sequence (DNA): TGTGCCAGCAGGGGGACAGGGCGGTACGAGCAGTACTTC.

The CDR3 loop reads CASSLGTYEQYF. In DNA form, the CDR3 reads TGTGCCAGCAGTTTAGGGACTTACGAGCAGTACTTC. The chain combines TRBV28 with TRBJ2-7; perhaps TRBD2 as D (6 bases). The V gene's germline CDR1 is MDHEN and CDR2 SYDVKM. The CDR3 runs to 12 residues. Between the trimmed V and J ends, which lost 2 bases and 4 bases, there was a span of 6 bases.

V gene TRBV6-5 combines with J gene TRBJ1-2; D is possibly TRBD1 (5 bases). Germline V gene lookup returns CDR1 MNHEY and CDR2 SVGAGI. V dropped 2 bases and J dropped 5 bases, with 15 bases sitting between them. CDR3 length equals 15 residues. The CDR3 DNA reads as TGTGCCAGCAGTTACGGTAGTCGGGGGACGTATGGCTACACCTTC. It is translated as CASSYGSRGTYGYTF.

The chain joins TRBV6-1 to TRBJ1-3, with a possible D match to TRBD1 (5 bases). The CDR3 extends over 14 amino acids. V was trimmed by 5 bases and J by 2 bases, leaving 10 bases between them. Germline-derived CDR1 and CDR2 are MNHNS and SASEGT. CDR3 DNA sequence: TGTGCCAGCAGTCCCCTGGGGCCTGGAAACACCATATATTTT. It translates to CASSPLGPGNTIYF.

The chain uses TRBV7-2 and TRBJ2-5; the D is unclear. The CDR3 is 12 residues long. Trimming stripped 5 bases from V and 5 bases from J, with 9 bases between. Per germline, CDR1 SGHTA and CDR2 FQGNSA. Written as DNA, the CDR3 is TGTGCCAGCAGCCACTTAAGGGAGACCCAGTACTTC. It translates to CASSHLRETQYF.